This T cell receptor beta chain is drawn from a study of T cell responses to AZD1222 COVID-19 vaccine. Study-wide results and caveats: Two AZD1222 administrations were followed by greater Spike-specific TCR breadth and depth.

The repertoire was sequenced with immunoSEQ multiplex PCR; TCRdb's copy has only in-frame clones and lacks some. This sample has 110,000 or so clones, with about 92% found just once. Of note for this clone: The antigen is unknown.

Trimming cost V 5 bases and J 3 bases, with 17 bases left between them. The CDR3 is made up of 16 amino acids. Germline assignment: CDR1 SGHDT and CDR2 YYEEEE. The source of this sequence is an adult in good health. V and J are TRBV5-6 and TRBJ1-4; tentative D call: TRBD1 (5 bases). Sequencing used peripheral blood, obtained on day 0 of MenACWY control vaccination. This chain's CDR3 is CASSDAPGSPNEKLFF. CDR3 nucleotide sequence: TGTGCCAGCAGTGACGCCCCAGGGAGTCCTAATGAAAAACTGTTTTTT.